These 20 T cell receptor beta chains share one sample of origin, sequenced in a study of cytomegalovirus exposure and HLA in healthy donors. Primers for the PCR totalled 60 Vbeta and 13 Jbeta. Profiled with immunoSEQ multiplex PCR; TCRdb holds only in-frame clones, not every one. Here the sample spans roughly 99,000 clones, 81% being singletons. The material sequenced was PBMCs. These receptors were collected from a man aged 30 to 39 in good health and CMV-seronegative.

The genes are TRBV7-9 and TRBJ1-3; 8 bases are shared with TRBD1. Germline CDR1 and CDR2: SEHNR and FQNEAQ (reference sequence). J gave up 8 bases and V 6 bases, and 12 bases lay outside the gene matches. CDR3 length: 15 amino acids. The CDR3 here is CASSSDRVGRDTIYF. The CDR3 DNA reads as TGTGCCAGCAGTTCGGACAGGGTCGGTAGGGACACCATATATTTT.

The chain uses TRBV20-1 and TRBJ2-7, with D unclear. V was pared by 6 bases and J by 3 bases, with 6 bases between. The CDR3 is 10 residues long. Germline CDR1 DFQATT, CDR2 SNEGSKA (reference sequence). The CDR3 spells CSALYYEQYV. The CDR3 DNA is TGCAGTGCCCTTTACTACGAGCAGTACGTC.

This clone has just one count. This chain connects TRBV28 to TRBJ2-1; 10 bases fit TRBD2. V was clipped by 8 bases and J by 6 bases; unmatched bases: 10. CDR3 length equals 15 residues. Germline V CDR1 and CDR2: MDHEN, SYDVKM. The CDR3 DNA reads as TGTGCCAGCCAATCTCTGACTAGCGGGTCCAATGAGCAGTTCTTC. Its protein product is CASQSLTSGSNEQFF.

The chain couples TRBV5-4 to TRBJ2-7, with 8 bases lining up with TRBD1. Germline V CDR1 and CDR2: SGHNT, YYREEE (reference sequence). There are 14 residues in the CDR3. J was trimmed by 4 bases and V by 3 bases; bases with no gene match: 6. Here the CDR3 DNA reads TGTGCCAGCAGCTCTAGGGGACAGGCGTACGAGCAGTACTTC. Its protein is CASSSRGQAYEQYF.

V and J are TRBV5-3 and TRBJ1-2; D unresolved. TRBV5-3 is annotated as an ORF whose role is uncertain. CDR3 size: 13 residues. Trimming took 0 bases from V and 4 from J, leaving 7 bases between them. In nucleotides, the CDR3 is TGTGCCAGAAGCTTGGACAACCTCTATGGCTACACCTTC. Translating gives CARSLDNLYGYTF.

This clone was detected once. The chain has TRBV2 and TRBJ2-1; 11 nucleotides match TRBD2. The germline V gene encodes CDR1 SNHLY and CDR2 FYNNEI. Trimming cost V 10 bases and J 3 bases; bases outside gene matches: 14. The CDR3 runs to 17 residues. The CDR3 coding sequence is TGTGCCAACCCGACTAGCGGGGCCCTCTTTGGCTACAATGAGCAGTTCTTC. Protein product: CANPTSGALFGYNEQFF.

The V and J genes are TRBV6-5 and TRBJ2-1, with 14 bases identical to TRBD2. With 7 bases clipped from V and 8 bases from J, the junction kept 7 bases outside the gene matches. Germline V gene data show CDR1 as MNHEY and CDR2 as SVGAGI. The CDR3 contains 15 residues. The CDR3 DNA reads as TGTGCCAGCACGAGAGGGACTAGCGGGAGATATGAGCAGTTCTTC. Translated: CASTRGTSGRYEQFF.

The sample holds one count of this clone. V and J are TRBV27 and TRBJ1-2; 7 bases align to TRBD1. The CDR3 covers 14 residues. In germline, CDR1 is MNHEY, CDR2 SMNVEV (reference sequence). V shed 4 bases, J shed 4 bases, and the junction held 6 bases outside the gene matches. CDR3: CASSSSGTVYGYTF. In DNA, the CDR3 is TGTGCCAGCAGTTCATCCGGGACAGTCTATGGCTACACCTTC.

The chain has TRBV28 and TRBJ1-5; 8 bases match TRBD1. Unmatched junction bases numbered 8, after V lost 6 bases and J lost 1 base. The CDR3 runs to 16 residues. Germline CDR1 and CDR2: MDHEN and SYDVKM. The DNA for the CDR3 is TGTGCCAGCAGAAGCAGGGGGCGCCGGAGCAATCAGCCCCAGCATTTT. Encoded protein: CASRSRGRRSNQPQHF.

This clone was counted between two and nine times. The J gene is TRBJ2-2, the V gene TRBV6-1, with 11 bases matching TRBD1. The V gene's germline CDR1 is MNHNS and CDR2 SASEGT. CDR3 length: 15 amino acids. V was pared by 4 bases and J by 7 bases, with 5 bases of the junction left unmatched. CDR3 in DNA: TGTGCCAGCAGTGGGGGGACAGGGGGAAGCGGGGAGCTGTTTTTT. Amino acid sequence: CASSGGTGGSGELFF.

The chain employs TRBV9 and TRBJ2-1, with 10 bases lining up with TRBD2. The CDR3 contains 14 residues. Looked up from germline, CDR1 is SGDLS and CDR2 is YYNGEE. V was pared by 2 bases and J by 4 bases, with 0 bases of the junction left unmatched. As DNA, the CDR3 is TGTGCCAGCAGCGTTAGCGGGAGGTACAATGAGCAGTTCTTC. Translation gives CASSVSGRYNEQFF.

This clone has just one count. The chain uses TRBV18 and TRBJ2-5; 13 positions agree with TRBD2. This CDR3 spans 15 amino acids. V lost 4 bases and J lost 5; bases outside the gene matches: 4. The germline gives CDR1 KGHSH, CDR2 LQKENI. CDR3 loop: CASSLRTSGGETQYF. The CDR3 nucleotides are TGTGCCAGCTCACTACGGACTAGCGGGGGTGAGACCCAGTACTTC.

The rearrangement uses TRBV6-5 and TRBJ2-2; D unclear. V lost 6 bases, J lost 6 bases, and 8 bases lay in between. The germline gives CDR1 MNHEY, CDR2 SVGAGI. The CDR3 is 12 amino acids. Here the CDR3 DNA reads TGTGCCAGCAGCCTCCGGGCCGGGGAGCTGTTTTTT. Protein product: CASSLRAGELFF.

The chain joins TRBV7-2 to TRBJ1-4, with 7 nucleotides matching TRBD1. V lost 3 bases to trimming and J lost 7 bases; unmatched junction nucleotides: 11. This CDR3 has 16 residues. From germline, CDR1 is SGHTA and CDR2 FQGNSA. The chain's CDR3 is CASSFSGGQSREKLFF. Here the CDR3 DNA reads TGTGCCAGCAGCTTTTCCGGGGGACAGTCTCGTGAAAAACTGTTTTTT. Using reference TRBV7-2 and TRBJ1-4 for the parts outside the CDR3, the full variable domain is GAGVSQSPSNKVTEKGKDVELRCDPISGHTALYWYRQSLGQGLEFLIYFQGNSAPDKSGLPSDRFSAERTGGSVSTLTIQRTQQEDSAVYLCASSFSGGQSREKLFFGSGTQLSVL.

The chain couples TRBV5-1 to TRBJ2-7; unclear D gene. Per the germline V gene, CDR1 is SGHRS and CDR2 is YFSETQ. The CDR3 runs to 12 residues. V dropped 2 bases and J dropped 13 bases, with 16 bases sitting between them. In nucleotides, the CDR3 is TGCGCCAGCAGCTTAGATGTGGGCGCGCTCTACTTC. This codes for CASSLDVGALYF.

V is TRBV11-2 and J is TRBJ1-2, with D possibly being TRBD1 (5 bases). CDR3 length: 13 amino acids. V lost 2 bases to trimming and J lost 4 bases, with 8 bases between them. In germline, CDR1 is SGHAT, CDR2 FQNNGV. The CDR3 coding sequence is TGTGCCAGCAGCTTAATAGGGGTCTATGGCTACACCTTC. As protein: CASSLIGVYGYTF.

This clone was recorded a few times. This chain uses TRBV5-1 with TRBJ2-5, with D maybe TRBD1 (6 bases). The CDR3 is 14 amino acids. The V gene lost 2 bases and the J gene lost 5 bases, with 13 bases spanning the gap. Germline V CDR1 and CDR2: SGHRS, YFSETQ. This CDR3 is CASSLPTGIETQYF. In nucleotides, the CDR3 is TGCGCCAGCAGCTTACCCACAGGGATTGAGACCCAGTACTTC. Looking up the rest from reference TRBV5-1 and TRBJ2-5 gives the full variable domain: KAGVTQTPRYLIKTRGQQVTLSCSPISGHRSVSWYQQTPGQGLQFLFEYFSETQRNKGNFPGRFSGRQFSNSRSEMNVSTLELGDSALYLCASSLPTGIETQYFGPGTRLLVL.

The chain employs TRBV28 and TRBJ2-5, with a tentative D call TRBD1 (5 bases). CDR1 and CDR2 from the germline V gene are MDHEN and SYDVKM. The V gene lost 8 bases and the J gene lost 1 base, with 14 bases spanning the gap. The CDR3 covers 14 residues. This chain's CDR3 is CASWGRVGQETQYF. DNA of the CDR3: TGTGCCAGCTGGGGCCGGGTAGGCCAAGAGACCCAGTACTTC.

The chain uses TRBV19 and TRBJ2-1; 11 bases align to TRBD2. The CDR3 is 14 amino acids. V trimming: 9 bases; J trimming: 4 bases; junction bases outside the gene matches: 5. Per the germline V gene, CDR1 is LNHDA and CDR2 is SQIVND (reference sequence). The CDR3 DNA follows: TGTGCCAGCAGACTAGCGGGACTGTACAATGAGCAGTTCTTC. This sequence encodes CASRLAGLYNEQFF.

This chain's CDR3 is CASSSFPPGANVLTF. The CDR3 coding sequence is TGTGCCAGCAGCTCGTTCCCTCCTGGGGCCAACGTCCTGACTTTC. The genes are TRBV7-2 and TRBJ2-6, with no clear D. CDR1 is SGHTA, CDR2 FQGNSA, per germline. V shed 4 bases and J shed 2 bases, with 9 bases lying between them. This CDR3 has 15 residues.